This T cell receptor beta chain came from a study of Ad26.COV2.S vaccination and SARS-CoV-2 variants. This CDR3 contains 15 residues. V shed 2 bases and J 5 bases; nucleotides not matched to a gene: 4. Germline CDR1 reads SGHRS; CDR2 reads YFSETQ. Produced via immunoSEQ multiplex PCR; TCRdb's table is partial and in-frame only. This table has a few hundred thousand clones, about four fifths appearing once. Treatment described: some 20 received Ad26.COV2.S at low or high dose, single or two shots; five or six received placebo; per-sample allocation not given. The samples were gathered on day 63 after the first injection of vaccine or placebo.

The clonotype was recovered from a person aged 18-65 years who received the Ad26.COV2.S COVID-19 vaccine or a placebo. V is TRBV5-1 and J is TRBJ2-2, with 9 bases fitting TRBD1. The sample consisted of peripheral blood, taken in a trial of Ad26.COV2.S vaccine versus placebo. CDR3 loop: CASSFWTGATGELFF. The DNA for the CDR3 is TGCGCCAGCAGCTTTTGGACAGGGGCGACCGGGGAGCTGTTTTTT. The whole variable domain, filled in from reference TRBV5-1 and TRBJ2-2, reads KAGVTQTPRYLIKTRGQQVTLSCSPISGHRSVSWYQQTPGQGLQFLFEYFSETQRNKGNFPGRFSGRQFSNSRSEMNVSTLELGDSALYLCASSFWTGATGELFFGEGSRLTVL.